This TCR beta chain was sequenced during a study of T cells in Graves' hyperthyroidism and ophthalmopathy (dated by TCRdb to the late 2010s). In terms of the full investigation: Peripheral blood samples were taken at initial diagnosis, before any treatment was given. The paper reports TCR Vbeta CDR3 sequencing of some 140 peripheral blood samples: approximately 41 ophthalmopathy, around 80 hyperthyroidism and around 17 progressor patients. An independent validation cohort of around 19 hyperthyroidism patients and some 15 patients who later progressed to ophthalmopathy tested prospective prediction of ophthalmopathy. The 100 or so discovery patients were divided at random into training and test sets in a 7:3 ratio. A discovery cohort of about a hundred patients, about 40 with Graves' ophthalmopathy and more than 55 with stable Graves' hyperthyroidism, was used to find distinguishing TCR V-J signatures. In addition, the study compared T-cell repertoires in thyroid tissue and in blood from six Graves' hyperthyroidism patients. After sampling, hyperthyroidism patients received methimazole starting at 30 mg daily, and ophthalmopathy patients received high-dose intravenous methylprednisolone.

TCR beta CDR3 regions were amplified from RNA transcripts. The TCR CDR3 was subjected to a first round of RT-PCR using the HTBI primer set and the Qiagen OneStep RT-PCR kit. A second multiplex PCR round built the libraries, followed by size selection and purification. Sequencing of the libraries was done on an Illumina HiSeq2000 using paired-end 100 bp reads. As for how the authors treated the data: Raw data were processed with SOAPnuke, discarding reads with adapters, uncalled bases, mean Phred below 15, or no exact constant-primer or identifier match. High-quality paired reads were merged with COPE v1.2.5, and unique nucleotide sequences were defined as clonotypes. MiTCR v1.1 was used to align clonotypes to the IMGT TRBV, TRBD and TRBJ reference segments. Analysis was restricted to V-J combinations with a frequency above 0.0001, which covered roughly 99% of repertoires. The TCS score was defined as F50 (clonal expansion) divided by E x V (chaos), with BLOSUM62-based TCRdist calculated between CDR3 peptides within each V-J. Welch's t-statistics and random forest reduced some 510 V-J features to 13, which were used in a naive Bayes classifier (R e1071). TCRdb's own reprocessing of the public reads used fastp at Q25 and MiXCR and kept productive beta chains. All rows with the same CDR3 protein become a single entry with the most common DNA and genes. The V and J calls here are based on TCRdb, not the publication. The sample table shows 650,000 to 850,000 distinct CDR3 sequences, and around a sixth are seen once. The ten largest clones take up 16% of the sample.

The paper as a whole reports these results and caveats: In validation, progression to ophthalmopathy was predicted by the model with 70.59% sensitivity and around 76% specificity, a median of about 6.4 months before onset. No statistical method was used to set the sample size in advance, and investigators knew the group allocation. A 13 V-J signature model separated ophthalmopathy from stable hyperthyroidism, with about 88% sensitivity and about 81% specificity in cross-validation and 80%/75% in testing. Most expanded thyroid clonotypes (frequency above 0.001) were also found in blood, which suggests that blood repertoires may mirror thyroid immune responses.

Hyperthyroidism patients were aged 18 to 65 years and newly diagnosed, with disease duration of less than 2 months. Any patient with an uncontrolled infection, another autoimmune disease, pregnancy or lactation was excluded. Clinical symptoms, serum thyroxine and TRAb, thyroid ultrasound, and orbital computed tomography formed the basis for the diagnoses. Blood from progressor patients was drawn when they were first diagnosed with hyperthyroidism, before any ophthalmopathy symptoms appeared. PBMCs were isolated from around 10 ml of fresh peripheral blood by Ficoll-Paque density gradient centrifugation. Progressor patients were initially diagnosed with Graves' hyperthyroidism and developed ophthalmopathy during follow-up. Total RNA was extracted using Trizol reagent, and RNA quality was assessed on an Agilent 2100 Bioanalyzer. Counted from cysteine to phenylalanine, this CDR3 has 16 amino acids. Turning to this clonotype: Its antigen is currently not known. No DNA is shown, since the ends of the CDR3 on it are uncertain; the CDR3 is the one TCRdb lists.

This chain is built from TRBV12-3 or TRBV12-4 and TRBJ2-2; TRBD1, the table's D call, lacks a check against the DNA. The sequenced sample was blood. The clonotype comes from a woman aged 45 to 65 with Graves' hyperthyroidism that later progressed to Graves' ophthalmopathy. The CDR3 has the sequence CASSSSGQGRAGELFF.